The source of this T cell receptor beta chain is a study of blood T cell repertoires in COVID-19. Study summary: From the United States, Italy and Spain came samples of acute and convalescent COVID-19.

In the study's own analysis: Amplification of reference gene primers was used by the study to estimate nucleated cell counts. Sequencing was performed with immunoSEQ multiplex PCR; in TCRdb, only in-frame clones are kept and a portion is missing. D and trimming come from the DNA, and the V and J calls and clone size come from that table. The repertoire has about 100,000 clones, roughly 86% of them found once; the top ten carry around 6.5%. This clone was counted once. What was sequenced was peripheral blood. The TCR sequence derives from a woman aged 55-75 years with acute or convalescent COVID-19.

CDR3 sequence: CAISRDSNTEAFF. CDR3 DNA: TGTGCCATTTCCCGGGACAGCAACACTGAAGCTTTCTTT. V is TRBV2 and J is TRBJ1-1; the match to TRBD1 covers 7 bases. From germline, CDR1 is SNHLY and CDR2 FYNNEI. The CDR3 is 13 residues long. Unmatched junction bases numbered 7, after V lost 10 bases and J lost 2 bases.